This TCR beta chain was retrieved from a study of blood T cell repertoires in COVID-19. The germline V gene encodes CDR1 SGHTA and CDR2 FQGNSA. V was pared by 2 bases and J by 5 bases, with 16 bases between. The length of the CDR3 is 16 residues. Clinical histories supplied by participants themselves formed the basis of cohort assignment. Recovery meant two consecutive negative NP/OP PCR tests, professional clearance, or resolved symptoms. Here immunoSEQ multiplex PCR was the method, and the copy in TCRdb shows in-frame clones only, minus some. The sample shows over 200,000 clones, 84% of them seen only once.

The sequence derives from a man aged 55 to 70 who had recovered from COVID-19. Sequences were obtained from PBMCs or T cells enriched from blood (not recorded which). The gene calls are TRBV7-2 and TRBJ2-1, with a possible D match to TRBD2 (7 bases). The CDR3 region has the DNA TGTGCCAGCAGCTTATGGGGGGGCGTGGGCAACAATGAGCAGTTCTTC. Protein: CASSLWGGVGNNEQFF.